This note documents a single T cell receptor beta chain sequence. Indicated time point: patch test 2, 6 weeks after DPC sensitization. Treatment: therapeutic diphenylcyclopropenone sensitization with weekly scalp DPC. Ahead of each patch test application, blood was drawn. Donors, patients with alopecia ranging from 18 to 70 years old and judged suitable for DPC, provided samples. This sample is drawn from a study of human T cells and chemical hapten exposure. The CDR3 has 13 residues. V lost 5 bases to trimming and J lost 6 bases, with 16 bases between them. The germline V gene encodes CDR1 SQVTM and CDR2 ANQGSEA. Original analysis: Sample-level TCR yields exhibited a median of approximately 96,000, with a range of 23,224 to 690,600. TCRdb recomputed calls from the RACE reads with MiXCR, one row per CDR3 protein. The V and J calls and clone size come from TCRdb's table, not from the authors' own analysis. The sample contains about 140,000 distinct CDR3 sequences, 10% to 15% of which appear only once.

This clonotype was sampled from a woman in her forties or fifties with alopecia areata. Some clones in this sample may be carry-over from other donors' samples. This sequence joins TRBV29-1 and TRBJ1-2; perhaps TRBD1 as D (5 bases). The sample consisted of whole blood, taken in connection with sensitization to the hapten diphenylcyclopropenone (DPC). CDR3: CSVQMWGRNGYTF. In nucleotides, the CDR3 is TGCAGCGTTCAGATGTGGGGGAGAAATGGCTACACCTTC.